Reported below is one T cell receptor beta chain. The CDR3 totals 16 residues. Germline V gene sequence: CDR1 SGHNT, CDR2 YYREEE (reference sequence). Losses at the gene ends were 1 base for V and 5 bases for J; bases not matched to a gene: 6. Terminally differentiated effector memory CD45RA+ cells were excluded by CCR7 positive selection of CD45RO-negative cells. This record comes from a study of shared clonotypes between healthy human individuals. Assay used: immunoSEQ multiplex PCR; TCRdb lists only in-frame clones, some missing. The sample consists of over 2,000,000 clones, around 93% of them appearing once.

The chain recombines TRBV5-4 with TRBJ2-1; TRBD2 aligns across 10 bases. This TCR was recovered from a man aged 18 to 35 in good health. Some clones in this sample may be carry-over from other donors' samples. Sequencing was performed on naive CD8+ T cells from PBMCs. CDR3 DNA sequence: TGTGCCAGCAGCTTGAGCCTAGCGGGAGTCGACAATGAGCAGTTCTTC. This sequence encodes CASSLSLAGVDNEQFF.